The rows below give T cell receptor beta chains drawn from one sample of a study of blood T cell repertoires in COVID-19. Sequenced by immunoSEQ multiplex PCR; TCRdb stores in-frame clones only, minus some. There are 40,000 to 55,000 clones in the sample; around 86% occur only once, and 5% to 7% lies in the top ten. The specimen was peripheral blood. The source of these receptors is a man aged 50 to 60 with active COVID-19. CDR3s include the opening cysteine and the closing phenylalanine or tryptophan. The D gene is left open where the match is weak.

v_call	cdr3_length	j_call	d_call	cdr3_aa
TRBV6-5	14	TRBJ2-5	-	CASSYRGTPETQYF
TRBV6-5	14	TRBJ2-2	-	CASRRDGDTGELFF
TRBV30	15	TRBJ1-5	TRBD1	CAWSGGTGEYQPQHF
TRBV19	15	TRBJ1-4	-	CASSTGVEGRGKLFF
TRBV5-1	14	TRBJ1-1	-	CASSLGAAGTEAFF
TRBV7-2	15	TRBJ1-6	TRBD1	CASSFRTGLRSPLHF
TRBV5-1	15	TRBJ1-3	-	CASSLEQGYGNTIYF
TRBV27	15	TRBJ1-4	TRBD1	CASSFLAARGEKLFF
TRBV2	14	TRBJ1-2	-	CASSGEQGAYGYTF
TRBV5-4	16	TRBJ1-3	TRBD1	CASSLEGASSGNTIYF
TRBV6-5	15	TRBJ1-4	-	CASREAPSGNEKLFF
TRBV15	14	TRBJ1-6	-	CATSSASYNSPLHF
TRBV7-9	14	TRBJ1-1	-	CASTLAGGNTEAFF
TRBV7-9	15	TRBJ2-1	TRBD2	CASSMGGTSGNEQFF
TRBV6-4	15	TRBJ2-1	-	CASSSGGEPYNEQFF
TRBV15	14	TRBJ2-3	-	CATSRDQSSVTQYF
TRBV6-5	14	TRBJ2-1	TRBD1	CASRTGASYNEQFF
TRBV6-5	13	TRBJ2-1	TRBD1	CAIPDRGPLEQFF
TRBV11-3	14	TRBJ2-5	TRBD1	CASSLGQGATAQYF
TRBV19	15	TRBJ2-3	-	CAISVGGSGTDTQYF
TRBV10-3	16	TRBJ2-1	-	CAISAGPGTARGEQFF
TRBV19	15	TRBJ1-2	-	CASGRPGHTNYGYTF
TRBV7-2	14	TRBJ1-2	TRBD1	CASSLGRGNYGYTF
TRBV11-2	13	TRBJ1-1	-	CASSSDRNTEAFF
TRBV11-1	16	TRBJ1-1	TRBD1	CASSKAQQGFYTEAFF
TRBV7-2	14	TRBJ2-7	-	CASTQGSGPYEQYF
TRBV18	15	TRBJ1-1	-	CASSPPGRSNTEAFF
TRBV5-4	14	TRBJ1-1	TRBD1	CASSSGRGRTEAFF
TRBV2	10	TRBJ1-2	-	CASSEDSYTF